This TCR beta chain was observed in a study of T cell responses to AZD1222 COVID-19 vaccine (dated by TCRdb to the early 2020s). In the study overall: A total of more than 230 trial participants underwent TCR sequencing, of whom around 200 received two doses of AZD1222 and some 26 received two doses of the MenACWY control vaccine. Trial participants were enrolled by age into 18-55, 56-69 and 70-plus year subgroups, with about 150, 28 and 57 TCR-sequenced participants respectively. On the study overall, not on this receptor specifically: Participants were mostly white British, with more females than males. The authors suggested clonal diversity may have been underestimated. A significant rise in spike-specific TCR breadth and depth was observed after two AZD1222 doses relative to day 0 and relative to MenACWY recipients. Reportedly, almost half of the unique spike-specific TCRs recognized epitopes lying outside the regions that are mutated in the B.1.351 and B.1.1.7 variants. Conclusions about previously exposed vaccinees are limited because only five to seven AZD1222 recipients were SARS-CoV-2 seropositive at baseline. The whole spike protein was spanned by vaccine-associated CD4 TCRs, and dominant responses were seen in regions 160-218 and 743-854. The 56-69-year group was small, and its depth increase did not reach significance, likely because of low power. Because no day 14 peak-response samples were available, repertoires were characterized only after the peak T cell response.

This specimen's time point label, per the study, means: about 28 days (+/-7) after the second vaccine dose. AZD1222 recipients whose second dose came at about 4 weeks and those whose second dose came at about 12 weeks were combined into one group, since spike-specific TCR depth and breadth did not differ between the two schedules. Samples from vaccinated people were obtained from the UK trials COV001 and COV002, which included a single-blind randomized controlled phase 2/3 trial of AZD1222 (ChAdOx1 nCoV-19) in healthy adults. For TCRbeta chain sequencing, PBMC samples from trial participants were taken at day 0 and at day 28 after the second dose. The CDR3 regions of human TCRbeta chains were subjected to immunosequencing. For the original study's pipeline: TCRs in the repertoires were matched against a reference library of SARS-CoV-2-specific TCRs that had been generated with the MIRA antigen-specificity platform. Breadth was defined as the fraction of unique TCRs that were SARS-CoV-2-associated. Depth was defined as the fraction of total T cells that were SARS-CoV-2-associated. Each spike-specific TCR was assigned to its reactive spike region and to a CD4 or CD8 class using the MIRA data. Log10-transformed breadth and depth values were compared by one-way ANOVA with Sidak's multiple comparisons tests. Entries here come from immuneACCESS through TCRdb and include only in-frame sequences with V and J called. Some clones fail to appear in such tables; in the studies checked, an unresolved V gene covers under half of the shortfall, and the cause of the remainder is unknown. That table is the source of V, J and clone size, and D and trimming were worked out from the DNA. This sample is represented by about 81,000 clones; approximately 90% of them were singletons. Of the sample, around 8% is held by the ten largest clones.

For this clone: The clone's antigen remains unknown. No base quality values were provided; no much bigger clone lies one nucleotide off.

Its CDR3 holds 16 amino acids, cysteine through phenylalanine. The only DNA kept is the CDR3, 48 bases in frame from the first base. CDR1 and CDR2 were assigned from the germline V gene (reference sequence) as LNHDA and SQIVND. V is pruned by 5 bases and J by 2 bases, leaving 8 bases of the junction without a gene match. The sequence joins TRBV19 to TRBJ2-7, with 11 middle bases fitting TRBD2. The sample here was peripheral blood, taken 28 days after the second AZD1222 dose. This clonotype originated in an adult who received the AZD1222 COVID-19 vaccine. The DNA sequence is as follows: TGTGCCAGTAGTCCAGACGGGACTAGCGGAACCTACGAGCAGTACTTC. This sequence encodes CASSPDGTSGTYEQYF. Full variable domain (CDR3 extended with the reference TRBV19 and TRBJ2-7 proteins): DGGITQSPKYLFRKEGQNVTLSCEQNLNHDAMYWYRQDPGQGLRLIYYSQIVNDFQKGDIAEGYSVSREKKESFPLTVTSAQKNPTAFYLCASSPDGTSGTYEQYFGPGTRLTVT.